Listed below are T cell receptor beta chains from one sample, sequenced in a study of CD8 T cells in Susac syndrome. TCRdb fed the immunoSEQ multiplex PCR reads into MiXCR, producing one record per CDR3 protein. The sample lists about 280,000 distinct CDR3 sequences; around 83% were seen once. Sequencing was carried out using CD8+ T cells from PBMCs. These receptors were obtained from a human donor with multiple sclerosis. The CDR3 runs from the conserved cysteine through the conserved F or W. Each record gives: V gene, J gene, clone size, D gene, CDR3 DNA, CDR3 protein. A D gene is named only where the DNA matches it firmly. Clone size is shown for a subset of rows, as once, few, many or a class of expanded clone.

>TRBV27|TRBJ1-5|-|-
TGTGCCACCGGGCATAGCAATCAGCCCCAGCATTTT
CATGHSNQPQHF
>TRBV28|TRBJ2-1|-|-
TGTGCCAGCAGTCTATACGAAAATGAGCAGTTCTTC
CASSLYENEQFF
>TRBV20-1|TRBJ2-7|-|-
TGCAGTGCTAGATCCGGGTACGAGCAGTACTTC
CSARSGYEQYF
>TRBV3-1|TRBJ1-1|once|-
TGTGCCAGCAGCCAACAAGACAGAGGCACTGAAGCTTTCTTT
CASSQQDRGTEAFF
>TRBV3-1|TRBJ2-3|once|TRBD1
TGTGCCAGCAGCCAAGAGGGGAAGGACAGGTGGATGGATACGCAGTATTTT
CASSQEGKDRWMDTQYF
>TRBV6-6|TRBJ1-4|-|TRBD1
TGTGCCAGCAGTCTACAGGGGGCTAATGAAAAACTGTTTTTT
CASSLQGANEKLFF
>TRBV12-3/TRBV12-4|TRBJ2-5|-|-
TGTGCCAGCCGTTATGAGGGGTATGGCGAGACCCAGTACTTC
CASRYEGYGETQYF
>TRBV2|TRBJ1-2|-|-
TGTGCCAACGGAGGGGGTGGCTACACCTTC
CANGGGGYTF
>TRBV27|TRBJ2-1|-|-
TGTGCCAGCGGGGATTCAATGAATGAGCAGTTCTTC
CASGDSMNEQFF
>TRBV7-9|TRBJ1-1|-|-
TGTGCCAGCAGCTTAGGAGCCGACTGGGTAGTCTTT
CASSLGADWVVF
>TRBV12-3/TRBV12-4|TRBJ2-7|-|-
TGTGCCAGCAGTTTCAGACTTGGGGGGACCTACGAGCAGTACTTC
CASSFRLGGTYEQYF
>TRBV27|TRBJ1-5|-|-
TGTGCCAGCAGTTTCCATAGCAATCAGCCCCAGCATTTT
CASSFHSNQPQHF
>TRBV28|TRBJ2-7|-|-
TGTGCCAGCAGTACCTACACAGGGCTCGCCGAGCAGTACTTC
CASSTYTGLAEQYF
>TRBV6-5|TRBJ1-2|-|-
TGTGCCAGCAGTTCGTCGACAGGTCCAAACTATGGCTACACCTTC
CASSSSTGPNYGYTF
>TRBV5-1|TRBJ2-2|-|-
TGCGCCAGCAGCCCCTGGTCGGGAAACACCGGGGAGCTGTTTTTT
CASSPWSGNTGELFF
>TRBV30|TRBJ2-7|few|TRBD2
TGTGCCTGGAGTGAGGGACTAGGCTACGAGCAGTACTTC
CAWSEGLGYEQYF
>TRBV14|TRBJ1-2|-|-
TGTGCCAGCAGCCAATTATTTAGCGAGGGGATTTCGGCTGGCTACACCTTC
CASSQLFSEGISAGYTF
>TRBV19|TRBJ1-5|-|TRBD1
TGTGCCAGTAGTGCGGGTCCAGGGGGACGAAATCAGCCCCAGCATTTT
CASSAGPGGRNQPQHF
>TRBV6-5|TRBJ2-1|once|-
TGTGCCAGCAGTGTTACCGGGGATGAGCAGTTCTTC
CASSVTGDEQFF
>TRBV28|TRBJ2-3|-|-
TGTGCCAGCAGTTTATCGGAGGGATGGGTCACAGATACGCAGTATTTT
CASSLSEGWVTDTQYF
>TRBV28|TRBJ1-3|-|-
TGTGCCAGCAGTTTATCAGGGCCTGGAAACACCATATATTTT
CASSLSGPGNTIYF
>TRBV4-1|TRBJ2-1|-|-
TGCGCCAGCAGCCTCTTAATCGCGCCCAACAATGAGCAGTTCTTC
CASSLLIAPNNEQFF
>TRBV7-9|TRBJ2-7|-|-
TGTGCCAGCAGCCACCGGGACGGAGCCTACGAGCAGTACTTC
CASSHRDGAYEQYF
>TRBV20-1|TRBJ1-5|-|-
TGCAGTGCTAGTGGTAACAATCAGCCCCAGCATTTT
CSASGNNQPQHF
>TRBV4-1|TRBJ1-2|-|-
TGCGCCAGCAGCCAAGATCCGGGGGAGGACGGCTACACCTTC
CASSQDPGEDGYTF
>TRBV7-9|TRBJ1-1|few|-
TGTGCCAGCAGCTTAGGGAGTGGTGAAGCTTTCTTT
CASSLGSGEAFF
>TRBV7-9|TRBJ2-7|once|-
TGTGCCAGCAGCTCGGGACGTCGGGAGTACTTC
CASSSGRREYF
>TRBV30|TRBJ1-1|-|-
TGTGCCCACTTGGGGACGGAGAACACTGAAGCTTTCTTT
CAHLGTENTEAFF
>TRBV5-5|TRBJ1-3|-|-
TGTGCCAGCAGCCCCGGGCCGAAGTCGCGAGGGTCTGGAAACACCATATATTTT
CASSPGPKSRGSGNTIYF
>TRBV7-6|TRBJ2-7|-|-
TGTGCCAGCAGCTTTGGACTAAGGGAGTCTGACTACGAGCAGTACTTC
CASSFGLRESDYEQYF
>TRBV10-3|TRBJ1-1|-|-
TGTGCCATCAGTGAGTCGAGAGGGACTGAAGCTTTCTTT
CAISESRGTEAFF
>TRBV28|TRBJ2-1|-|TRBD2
TGTGCCAGCAGTCGTCGGACTAGCGGGAGAAATGAGCAGTTCTTC
CASSRRTSGRNEQFF
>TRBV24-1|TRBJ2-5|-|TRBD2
TGTGCCACCACAGGACTAGCGGGGTCGCGGGAAGAGACCCAGTACTTC
CATTGLAGSREETQYF
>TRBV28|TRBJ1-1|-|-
TGTGCCAGCAATTGGATGAACACTGAAGCTTTCTTT
CASNWMNTEAFF
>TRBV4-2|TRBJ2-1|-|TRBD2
TGTGCCAGCAGCCAAGTCCTCTTCCTAGCGGGCGACAATGAGCAGTTCTTC
CASSQVLFLAGDNEQFF
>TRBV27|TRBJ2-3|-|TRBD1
TGTGCCAGCAGTTTATCGAACAGGGGTGCAGATACGCAGTATTTT
CASSLSNRGADTQYF
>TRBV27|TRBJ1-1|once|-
TGTGCCAGCAGTTTATCTAGGGACACTGAAGCTTTCTTT
CASSLSRDTEAFF
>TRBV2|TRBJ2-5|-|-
TGTGCCAGCGAATTTAGGGGGGGAGAGACCCAGTACTTC
CASEFRGGETQYF
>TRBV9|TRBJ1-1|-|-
TGTGCCAGCAGCCCTAGGGAAAGTATGAACACTGAAGCTTTCTTT
CASSPRESMNTEAFF
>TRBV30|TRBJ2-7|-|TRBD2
TGTGCCTGGAGCAAACCGGGACTACCCTACGAGCAGTACTTC
CAWSKPGLPYEQYF
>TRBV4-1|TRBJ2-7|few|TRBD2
TGCGCCAGCAGCCAAGGGACTAGCGGGATGACCTTAGAGCAGTACTTC
CASSQGTSGMTLEQYF
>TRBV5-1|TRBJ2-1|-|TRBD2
TGCGCCAGCAGCTTGGGACCGAGCGGGAGCTCCTACAATGAGCAGTTCTTC
CASSLGPSGSSYNEQFF
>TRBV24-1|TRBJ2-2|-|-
TGTGCCACCAGTGATTCCCAGGCCAGCGCTCCCGGGGAGCTGTTTTTT
CATSDSQASAPGELFF
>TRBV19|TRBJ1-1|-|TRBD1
TGTGCCAGTAGTACCTCCCCGGACAGGGACATTAACACTGAAGCTTTCTTT
CASSTSPDRDINTEAFF
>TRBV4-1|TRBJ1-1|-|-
TGCGCCAGCATGCTCGGGCCAGAGGTAACTGAAGCTTTCTTT
CASMLGPEVTEAFF
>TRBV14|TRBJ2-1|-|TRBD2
TGTGCCAGCAGCCAAGTATTCGGGAGGGCCCTAAATGAGCAGTTCTTC
CASSQVFGRALNEQFF
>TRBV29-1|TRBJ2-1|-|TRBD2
TGCAGCGTTACCGGGACTAGCGCAAGCTCCTACAATGAGCAGTTCTTC
CSVTGTSASSYNEQFF